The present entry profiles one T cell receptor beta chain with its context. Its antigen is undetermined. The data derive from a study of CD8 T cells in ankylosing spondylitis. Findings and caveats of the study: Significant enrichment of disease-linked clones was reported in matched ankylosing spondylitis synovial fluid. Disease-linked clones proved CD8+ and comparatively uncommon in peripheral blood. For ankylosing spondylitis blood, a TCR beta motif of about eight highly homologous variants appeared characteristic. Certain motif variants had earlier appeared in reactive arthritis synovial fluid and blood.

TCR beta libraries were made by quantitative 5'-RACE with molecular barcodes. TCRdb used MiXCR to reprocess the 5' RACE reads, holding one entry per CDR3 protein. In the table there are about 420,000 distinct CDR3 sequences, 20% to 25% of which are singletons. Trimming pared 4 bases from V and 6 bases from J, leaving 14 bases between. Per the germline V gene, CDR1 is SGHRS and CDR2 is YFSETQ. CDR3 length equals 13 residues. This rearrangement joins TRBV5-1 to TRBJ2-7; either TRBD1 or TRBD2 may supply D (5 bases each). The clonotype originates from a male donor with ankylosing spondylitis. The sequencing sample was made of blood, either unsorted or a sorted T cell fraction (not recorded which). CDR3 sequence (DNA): TGCGCCAGCAGCATAAACCGGGACGGCGAGCAGTACTTC. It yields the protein CASSINRDGEQYF.